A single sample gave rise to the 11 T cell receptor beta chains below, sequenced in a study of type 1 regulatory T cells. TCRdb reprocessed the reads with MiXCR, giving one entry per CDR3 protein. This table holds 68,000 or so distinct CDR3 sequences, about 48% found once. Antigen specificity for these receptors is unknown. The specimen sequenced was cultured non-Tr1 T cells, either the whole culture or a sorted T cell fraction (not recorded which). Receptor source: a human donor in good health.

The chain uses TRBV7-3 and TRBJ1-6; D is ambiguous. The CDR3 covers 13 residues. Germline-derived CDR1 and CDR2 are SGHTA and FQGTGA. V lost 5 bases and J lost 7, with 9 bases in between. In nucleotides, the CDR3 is TGTGCCAGCAGCAAGGATCTAAATTCACCCCTCCACTTT. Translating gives CASSKDLNSPLHF.

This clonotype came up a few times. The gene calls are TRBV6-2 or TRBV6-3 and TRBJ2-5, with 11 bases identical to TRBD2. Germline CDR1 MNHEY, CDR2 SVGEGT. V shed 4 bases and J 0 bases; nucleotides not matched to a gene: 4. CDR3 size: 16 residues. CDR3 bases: TGTGCCAGCAGTTCAATGGGACTAGCGGACCAAGAGACCCAGTACTTC. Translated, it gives CASSSMGLADQETQYF.

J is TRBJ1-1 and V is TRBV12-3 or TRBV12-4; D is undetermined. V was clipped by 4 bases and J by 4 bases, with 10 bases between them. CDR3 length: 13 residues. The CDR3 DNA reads TGTGCCAGCAGTTCAAAAGCAGCCACTGAAGCTTTCTTT. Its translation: CASSSKAATEAFF.

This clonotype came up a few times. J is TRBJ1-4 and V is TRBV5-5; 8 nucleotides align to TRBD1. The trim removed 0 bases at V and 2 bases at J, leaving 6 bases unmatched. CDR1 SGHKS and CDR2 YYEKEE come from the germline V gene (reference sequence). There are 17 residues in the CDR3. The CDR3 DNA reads TGTGCCAGCAGCTTGGTTCAGGGGGCGCCGACTAATGAAAAACTGTTTTTT. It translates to CASSLVQGAPTNEKLFF.

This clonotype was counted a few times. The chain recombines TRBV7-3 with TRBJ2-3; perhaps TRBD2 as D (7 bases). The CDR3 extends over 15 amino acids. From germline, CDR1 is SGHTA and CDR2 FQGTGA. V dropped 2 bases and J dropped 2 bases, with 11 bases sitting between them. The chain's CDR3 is CASSLDGGHTDTQYF. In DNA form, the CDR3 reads TGTGCCAGCAGCTTAGACGGGGGGCACACAGATACGCAGTATTTT.

The CDR3 DNA follows: TGTGCCAGCTCGTTTTCCTTGGGCCAAGAGCAGTTCTTC. Its translation: CASSFSLGQEQFF. J is TRBJ2-1 and V is TRBV28; no clear D gene. V lost 8 bases, J lost 10 bases, and 18 bases lay in between. Germline values: CDR1 MDHEN, CDR2 SYDVKM. The CDR3 length is 13 residues.

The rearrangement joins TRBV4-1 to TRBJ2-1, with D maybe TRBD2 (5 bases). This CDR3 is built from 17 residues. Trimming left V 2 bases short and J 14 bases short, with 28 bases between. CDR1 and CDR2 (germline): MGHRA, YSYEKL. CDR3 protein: CASSQIDMGFVRPREFF. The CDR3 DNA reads TGCGCCAGCAGCCAAATCGACATGGGTTTCGTTCGACCGAGGGAGTTCTTC.

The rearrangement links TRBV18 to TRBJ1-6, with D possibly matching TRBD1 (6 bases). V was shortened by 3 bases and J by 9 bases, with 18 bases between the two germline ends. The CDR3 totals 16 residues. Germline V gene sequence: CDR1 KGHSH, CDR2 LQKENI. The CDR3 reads CASSPKTGDTTSPLHF. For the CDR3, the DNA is TGTGCCAGCTCACCTAAGACAGGCGATACGACTTCACCCCTCCACTTT.

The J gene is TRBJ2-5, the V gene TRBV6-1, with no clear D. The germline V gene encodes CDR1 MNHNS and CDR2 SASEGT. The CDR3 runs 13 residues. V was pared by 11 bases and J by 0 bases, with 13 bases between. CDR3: CAGLGLNQETQYF. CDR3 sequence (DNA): TGTGCCGGCCTCGGGCTAAACCAAGAGACCCAGTACTTC.

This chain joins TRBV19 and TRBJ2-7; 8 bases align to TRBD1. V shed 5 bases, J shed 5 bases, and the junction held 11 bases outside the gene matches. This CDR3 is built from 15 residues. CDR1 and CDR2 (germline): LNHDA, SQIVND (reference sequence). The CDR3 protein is CASSADRGVGDEQYF. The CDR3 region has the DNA TGTGCCAGTAGTGCAGACAGGGGAGTAGGAGACGAGCAGTACTTC.

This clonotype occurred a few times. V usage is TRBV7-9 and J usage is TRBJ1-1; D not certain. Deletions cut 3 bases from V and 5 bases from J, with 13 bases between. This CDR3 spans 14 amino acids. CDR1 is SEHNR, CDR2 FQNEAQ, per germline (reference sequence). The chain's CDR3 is CASSFLGSRTEAFF. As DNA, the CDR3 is TGTGCCAGCAGCTTTTTGGGCAGTAGGACTGAAGCTTTCTTT.